The T cell receptor (beta chain) described here comes from a study of blood T cells in healthy people across ages (dated by TCRdb to between 2015 and 2017). In the study overall: In model experiments, roughly one uniquely barcoded TCR beta cDNA molecule per two T cells was captured by template switching. Two additional independent replicas of 1 million unique cDNA reads from the same blood draw were analyzed for two donors (one aged 18 to 29 and one aged 80 or older). The donors were divided into four age groups: young (average around 17 years), middle-aged (over 35), aged (under 70) and long-lived (82). To avoid experimental bias, donors of different ages were distributed randomly across sequencing lanes. The study measured age-related changes in TCR beta repertoire diversity using deep sequencing normalized with unique cDNA molecular identifiers. What the study reported, not specific to this receptor: Bulk unsorted PBMC profiling prevented conclusive comparison of naive and antigen-experienced compartments. Observed TCR beta diversity correlated strongly with the percentage of naive T cells measured by flow cytometry. The CMV infection status of donors was not known, potentially confounding age-related changes in expanded clonotypes. As age increased, observed TCR beta diversity per million T cells dropped in a roughly linear way, and a significant reduction was already evident by age 40. Estimates of total diversity based on one million sequenced T cells were considered lower bounds and underestimates. Compared with the aged group, the long-lived group had more naive CD4+ T cells, fewer expanded clones and increased TCR diversity, a pattern suggesting age selection.

Systemically healthy Caucasian individuals from Russia, around 39 in total and aged roughly 6 to 100 years, were included as donors. Each donor gave approximately 9.3 milliliters of peripheral blood, collected into EDTA-treated Vacutainer tubes. Ficoll-Paque density-gradient centrifugation was used to isolate PBMCs, with at least 7 million per sample. Trizol reagent was used to extract total RNA from PBMCs, with at least 5.5 micrograms per sample. The percentages of naive CD45RAhigh/CD27high T cells were determined by flow cytometry on a PBMC aliquot from every donor. The library was produced with 5' RACE. Sequencing was carried out with an Illumina HiSeq 2500. The second PCR ran for roughly 6 to 11 cycles and used a J-beta primer mix along with a sample-barcoded 5' primer. A unique molecular identifier was introduced onto each TCR beta cDNA molecule by a template-switch 5' adaptor carrying 12 random nucleotides. Each sample yielded at least 3 million CDR3-containing paired-end reads. First-strand cDNA synthesis was performed from all RNA using the Mint cDNA synthesis kit, with priming by a TRBC-specific oligonucleotide. Following uracil-DNA glycosylase treatment, all cDNA underwent a first 18-cycle PCR with the universal primers M1SS and BC2_uni_R. In the source study's methods: Each sample was normalized by randomly selecting 1 million high-quality reads, each carrying a distinct molecular identifier. Reads with shared molecular identifiers were discarded instead of being binned into consensus sequences. MiTCR, set to a Q25 quality threshold and the strictest error-elimination algorithm, was used for CDR3 identification, clonotype clustering and error correction. A nonparametric unseen species model using Euler transformation provided a lower-bound estimate of total TCR beta diversity. Clones were called with MiXCR by TCRdb after fastp trimmed the public reads at Q25, and only in-frame beta chains were retained. CDR3 protein sequences are deduplicated, and each keeps its most common genes and DNA. V and J calls and clone size were set by TCRdb, not the authors. This sample lists about 1.5 million distinct CDR3 sequences; roughly 43% were detected once. Clones ranked in the top ten supply approximately 4% of the sample.

The germline V gene encodes CDR1 DFQATT and CDR2 SNEGSKA (reference sequence). CDR3 length: 14 amino acids, cysteine to phenylalanine. Solely the CDR3 DNA is kept, with 42 bases framed from the first base. Deletion took 6 bases off V and 9 bases off J, with a span of 18 bases between the germline ends. Note on this clonotype: The clone's antigen remains unknown. Base quality data are lacking; no much larger clone is found one base away.

Sequencing was carried out using blood. The V and J genes are TRBV20-1 and TRBJ1-6; the D gene lacks a confident call. This sequence was found in a woman younger than 30 in good health. The CDR3 region has the sequence CSAIPGGIGSPLHF. The DNA sequence follows: TGCAGTGCAATTCCGGGAGGTATAGGTTCACCCCTCCACTTT.